The subject of this entry is one T cell receptor beta chain. This record comes from a study of blood T cell repertoires in COVID-19. The overall study: COVID-19 samples, acute and convalescent, were from the United States, Italy and Spain. T cells, B-cell-depleted T cells, or PBMCs provided the cDNA or gDNA that served as material.

Sequencing was performed with immunoSEQ multiplex PCR; in TCRdb, only in-frame clones are kept and a portion is missing. The profile shows some 220,000 clones, 75% to 90% of them singletons. The CDR3 totals 15 residues. Germline V gene sequence: CDR1 SGDLS, CDR2 YYNGEE. The V gene lost 0 bases and the J gene lost 6 bases, with 13 bases spanning the gap. The chain is built from TRBV9 and TRBJ1-5; D is undetermined. This sequence originates from a woman aged 70-85 years with COVID-19, enrolled during active disease. The specimen was peripheral blood. The CDR3 protein is CASSVGASGSQPQHF. The CDR3 nucleotides are TGTGCCAGCAGCGTAGGGGCTTCGGGGAGTCAGCCCCAGCATTTT. Using reference TRBV9 and TRBJ1-5 for the parts outside the CDR3, the full variable domain is DSGVTQTPKHLITATGQRVTLRCSPRSGDLSVYWYQQSLDQGLQFLIQYYNGEERAKGNILERFSAQQFPDLHSELNLSSLELGDSALYFCASSVGASGSQPQHFGDGTRLSIL.